One sample yielded the 20 T cell receptor beta chains listed below, sequenced in a study of beta chain features in type 1 diabetes. Study-wide findings and caveats: Shorter TCRB CDR3s, moderately but significantly so, were found in Type 1 diabetes patients in all four CD4+ subsets.

No antigens are known for them. cDNA synthesis used the whole RNA isolate, giving expressed TCRB sequences. Profiled with immunoSEQ multiplex PCR; TCRdb holds only in-frame clones, not every one. This sample has 300,000 to 450,000 clones, with around 12% found just once. The sequencing input was naive CD4+ T cells from blood. Receptors were obtained from a woman aged 18-29 years with type 1 diabetes.

The chain has TRBV6-5 and TRBJ2-5; TRBD2 matches at 9 bases. Looked up from germline, CDR1 is MNHEY and CDR2 is SVGAGI. V was clipped by 2 bases and J by 1 base; unmatched bases: 5. This CDR3 has 16 residues. CDR3 loop: CASSYNAAGGQETQYF. CDR3 bases: TGTGCCAGCAGTTACAATGCAGCGGGGGGCCAAGAGACCCAGTACTTC.

This clone has more than one count but fewer than ten. J is TRBJ2-5 and V is TRBV7-6; D is unresolved. The CDR3 is 15 residues long. Germline CDR1 reads SGHVS; CDR2 reads FNYEAQ. V lost 4 bases to trimming and J lost 0 bases, with 12 bases between them. CDR3 sequence reads: CASSSQPQNQETQYF. As DNA, the CDR3 is TGTGCCAGCAGCTCTCAACCACAGAACCAAGAGACCCAGTACTTC.

This sequence joins TRBV19 and TRBJ2-1, with TRBD2 matching over 11 bases. The length of the CDR3 is 16 residues. From germline, CDR1 is LNHDA and CDR2 SQIVND (reference sequence). Trimming removed 7 bases from V and 2 bases from J; junction bases left unmatched: 7. CDR3 nucleotides: TGTGCCAGTAAGAACCGACTAGCGGGGACCTACAATGAGCAGTTCTTC. It codes for CASKNRLAGTYNEQFF.

The J gene is TRBJ2-7, the V gene TRBV4-3; 8 bases align to TRBD2. The ends lost 0 bases at V and 7 bases at J; junction bases unmatched: 11. Germline-derived CDR1 and CDR2 are LGHNA and YSLEER. This CDR3 is 16 amino acids long. The CDR3 sequence: CASSQEAASGPGEQYF. The CDR3 DNA follows: TGCGCCAGCAGCCAAGAGGCGGCTAGCGGGCCGGGGGAGCAGTACTTC.

For the CDR3, the DNA is TGTGCCAGCAGTTCAGCAGGGCGATGGGACACTGAAGCTTTCTTT. Protein sequence: CASSSAGRWDTEAFF. The V call is TRBV9, the J call TRBJ1-1; a weak D match, TRBD1 (5 bases). The CDR3 has 15 residues. V lost 5 bases to trimming and J lost 3 bases, with 17 bases between them. Germline CDR1 and CDR2: SGDLS and YYNGEE.

J is TRBJ2-3 and V is TRBV7-9; a weak D match, TRBD1 (6 bases). Germline CDR1 is SEHNR and CDR2 is FQNEAQ (reference sequence). V shed 5 bases and J shed 0 bases, with 15 bases lying between them. CDR3 length: 16 residues. CDR3 residues: CASSPHRVQSTDTQYF. The DNA for the CDR3 is TGTGCCAGCAGCCCGCACAGGGTACAAAGCACAGATACGCAGTATTTT.

The chain is built from TRBV7-8 and TRBJ2-4, with 8 bases identical to TRBD1. Germline trimming cut 3 bases from V and 4 bases from J; bases unmatched to any gene: 2. Germline CDR1 and CDR2: SGHVS and FQNEAQ. The CDR3 spans 14 residues. The DNA for the CDR3 is TGTGCCAGCAGCTTGGACAGGGTAAAAAACATTCAGTACTTC. Its protein product is CASSLDRVKNIQYF.

The chain uses TRBV9 and TRBJ1-1, with D possibly matching TRBD1 (5 bases). CDR1 is SGDLS and CDR2 is YYNGEE in the germline V gene. The CDR3 spans 14 residues. The V gene lost 0 bases and the J gene lost 5 bases, with 11 bases spanning the gap. The CDR3 loop reads CASSVAGRDTEAFF. In nucleotides, the CDR3 is TGTGCCAGCAGCGTAGCTGGCAGGGATACTGAAGCTTTCTTT.

This clone was observed a few times. This chain connects TRBV10-3 to TRBJ2-1; tentatively, D is TRBD1 (6 bases). Germline CDR1 reads ENHRY; CDR2 reads SYGVKD. V dropped 10 bases and J dropped 7 bases, with 23 bases sitting between them. This CDR3 comprises 15 residues. The CDR3 sequence: CATNRQQGIGNEQFF. The CDR3 DNA reads TGTGCCACCAATCGGCAACAGGGAATTGGGAATGAGCAGTTCTTC.

V usage is TRBV5-4 and J usage is TRBJ2-1; unclear D gene. Trimming shortened V by 0 bases and J by 1 base, and 2 bases separated the two germline ends. Germline loops: CDR1 SGHNT, CDR2 YYREEE (reference sequence). The CDR3 is made up of 13 amino acids. The CDR3 DNA sequence: TGTGCCAGCAGCTTGGCTTCCTACAATGAGCAGTTCTTC. It is translated as CASSLASYNEQFF.

V is TRBV19 and J is TRBJ2-5, with D hard to call. The germline CDR1 and CDR2 sequences are LNHDA and SQIVND (reference sequence). The CDR3 has 11 amino acids. The V and J ends lost 9 bases and 5 bases respectively, with 10 bases between them. As DNA, the CDR3 is TGTGCCAGCGCCCACCGGGAGACCCAGTACTTC. Its translation is CASAHRETQYF. The full variable domain, with the rest looked up from reference TRBV19 and TRBJ2-5, is DGGITQSPKYLFRKEGQNVTLSCEQNLNHDAMYWYRQDPGQGLRLIYYSQIVNDFQKGDIAEGYSVSREKKESFPLTVTSAQKNPTAFYLCASAHRETQYFGPGTRLLVL.

This clone was seen only a few times. The rearrangement links TRBV10-3 to TRBJ2-5; TRBD2 matches 8 bases. This CDR3 comprises 15 residues. Germline V lookup: CDR1 ENHRY, CDR2 SYGVKD. V shed 4 bases and J 5 bases; nucleotides not matched to a gene: 9. Here the CDR3 reads CAISGSAGADETQYF. CDR3 in DNA: TGTGCCATCAGTGGATCAGCGGGAGCGGATGAGACCCAGTACTTC.

The rearrangement uses TRBV29-1 and TRBJ2-1; D gene unclear. This CDR3 is built from 13 residues. The ends were cut back, 4 bases at V and 4 bases at J, with 11 bases in the middle. Germline loops: CDR1 SQVTM, CDR2 ANQGSEA. DNA for the CDR3: TGCAGCGTTGTCCCTAAACCGTACAATGAGCAGTTCTTC. Translating it yields CSVVPKPYNEQFF.

The rearrangement joins TRBV10-3 to TRBJ2-3; D remains ambiguous. CDR3 length equals 13 residues. Germline CDR1 and CDR2: ENHRY and SYGVKD. The germline V and J ends were trimmed by 0 bases and 4 bases, with 5 bases remaining between them. The chain's CDR3 is CAISESRPDTQYF. Written as DNA, the CDR3 is TGTGCCATCAGTGAGTCGAGGCCAGATACGCAGTATTTT.

This chain links TRBV5-1 with TRBJ1-2; no clear D. The CDR3 runs 13 residues. Germline V gene data show CDR1 as SGHRS and CDR2 as YFSETQ. V was cut by 2 bases and J by 6 bases, with 11 bases left in between. The DNA of the CDR3 is TGCGCCAGCAGCTTTGGTTCCCGGGATGGCTACACCTTC. Translation: CASSFGSRDGYTF. Drawing the rest from reference TRBV5-1 and TRBJ1-2, the complete variable domain is KAGVTQTPRYLIKTRGQQVTLSCSPISGHRSVSWYQQTPGQGLQFLFEYFSETQRNKGNFPGRFSGRQFSNSRSEMNVSTLELGDSALYLCASSFGSRDGYTFGSGTRLTVV.

This clone has just a few counts. V usage is TRBV19 and J usage is TRBJ1-1; 7 bases are a match to TRBD1. J was trimmed by 1 base and V by 6 bases; bases with no gene match: 2. The CDR3 is 13 amino acids. CDR1 and CDR2 (germline): LNHDA, SQIVND (reference sequence). Here the CDR3 reads CASRGTENTEAFF. CDR3 bases: TGTGCCAGTAGGGGGACAGAGAACACTGAAGCTTTCTTT.

V is TRBV6-5 and J is TRBJ2-3; D is undetermined. The CDR3 extends over 11 amino acids. V was clipped by 6 bases and J by 4 bases, with 5 bases between them. CDR1 and CDR2 (germline): MNHEY, SVGAGI. The CDR3 coding sequence is TGTGCCAGCAGGCGATCAGATACGCAGTATTTT. Amino acid sequence: CASRRSDTQYF.

This clone was observed a few times. The chain joins TRBV15 to TRBJ2-3; 13 bases line up with TRBD2. This CDR3 has 15 amino acids. Per the germline V gene, CDR1 is LNHNV and CDR2 is YYDKDF (reference sequence). V lost 4 bases to trimming and J lost 8 bases; unmatched junction nucleotides: 6. The CDR3 region has the DNA TGTGCCACCAGCATTGGACTAGCGGGGGTGATTACGCAGTATTTT. Protein sequence: CATSIGLAGVITQYF.

Comments on this clone: Other DNA sequences in the sample encode the same CDR3. CDR3 loop: CASSLGGRTYEQYF. The CDR3 DNA is TGTGCCAGCAGCTTGGGCGGACGGACTTACGAGCAGTACTTC. The V call is TRBV7-2, the J call TRBJ2-7; the D gene is possibly TRBD2 (5 bases). The CDR3 length is 14 residues. Looked up from germline, CDR1 is SGHTA and CDR2 is FQGNSA. Trimming shortened V by 3 bases and J by 4 bases, and 13 bases separated the two germline ends.

This clone was detected only a few times. The V call is TRBV29-1, the J call TRBJ2-7; a possible D gene is TRBD2 (7 bases). This CDR3 spans 13 amino acids. Per germline, CDR1 SQVTM and CDR2 ANQGSEA. The germline V and J ends were trimmed by 1 base and 3 bases, with 10 bases remaining between them. DNA for the CDR3: TGCAGCGTTGAAGGAGGGGGGGTCTACGAGCAGTACTTC. It encodes CSVEGGGVYEQYF.